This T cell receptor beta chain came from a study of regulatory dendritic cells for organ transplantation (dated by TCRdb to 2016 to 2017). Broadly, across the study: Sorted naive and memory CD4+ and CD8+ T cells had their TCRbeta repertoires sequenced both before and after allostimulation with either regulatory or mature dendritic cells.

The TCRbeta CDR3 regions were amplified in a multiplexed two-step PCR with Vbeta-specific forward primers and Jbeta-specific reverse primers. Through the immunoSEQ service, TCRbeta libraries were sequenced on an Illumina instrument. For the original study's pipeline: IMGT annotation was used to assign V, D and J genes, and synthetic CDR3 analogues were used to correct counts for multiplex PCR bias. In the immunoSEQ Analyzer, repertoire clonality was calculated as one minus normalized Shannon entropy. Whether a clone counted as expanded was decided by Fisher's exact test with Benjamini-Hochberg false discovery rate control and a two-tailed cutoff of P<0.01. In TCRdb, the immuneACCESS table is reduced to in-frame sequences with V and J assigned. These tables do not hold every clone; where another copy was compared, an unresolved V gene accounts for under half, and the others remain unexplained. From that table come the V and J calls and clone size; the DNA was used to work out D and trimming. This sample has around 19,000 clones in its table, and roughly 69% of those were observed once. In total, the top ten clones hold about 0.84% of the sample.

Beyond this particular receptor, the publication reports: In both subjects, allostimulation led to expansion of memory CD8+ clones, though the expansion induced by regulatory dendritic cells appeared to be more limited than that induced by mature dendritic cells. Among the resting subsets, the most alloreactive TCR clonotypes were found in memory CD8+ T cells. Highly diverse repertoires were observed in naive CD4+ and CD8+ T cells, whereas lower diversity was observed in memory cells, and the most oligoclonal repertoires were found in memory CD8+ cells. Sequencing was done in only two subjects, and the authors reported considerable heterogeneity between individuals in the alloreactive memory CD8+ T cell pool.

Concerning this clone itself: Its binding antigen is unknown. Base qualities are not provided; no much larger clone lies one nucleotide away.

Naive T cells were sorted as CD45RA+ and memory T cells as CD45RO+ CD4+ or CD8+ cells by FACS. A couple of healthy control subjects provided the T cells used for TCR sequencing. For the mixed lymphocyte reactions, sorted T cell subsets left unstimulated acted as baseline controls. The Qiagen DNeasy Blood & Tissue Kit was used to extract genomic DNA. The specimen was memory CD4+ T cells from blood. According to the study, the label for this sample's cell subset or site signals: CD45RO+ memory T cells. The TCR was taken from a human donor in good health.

The nucleotides read TGTGCCATCAGGGGGACAGGGGCTGGAAACACCATATATTTT. Its amino acids are CAIRGTGAGNTIYF. The sequence is built from TRBV10-3 and TRBJ1-3; 10 bases in the junction line up with TRBD1. The CDR3 has 14 amino acids, counting the end cysteine and phenylalanine. Here the CDR3 DNA is all that survives: 42 bases in frame from base 1. Compared with germline, V lacks 6 bases and J lacks 2 bases; bases without a gene match: 1. From a lookup of the germline V gene, CDR1 and CDR2 are ENHRY and SYGVKD.